One and the same sample provided the 22 T cell receptor beta chains below, sequenced in a study of CD8 T cells in ankylosing spondylitis. Study-wide results and caveats: Among TCR beta sequences, a motif of under ten highly homologous variants appeared characteristic of ankylosing spondylitis blood.

Using its own MiXCR run on the 5' RACE reads, TCRdb lists one record per CDR3 protein. Here the sample spans about 200,000 distinct CDR3 sequences, 6% to 8% being singletons. No antigen is known for these receptors. The sequenced sample consisted of blood, either unsorted or a sorted T cell fraction (not recorded which). The receptors derive from a male donor with ankylosing spondylitis.

This clonotype was recorded at least ten times. This sequence joins TRBV28 and TRBJ2-2; D is perhaps TRBD1 or TRBD2 (5 bases each). CDR1 is MDHEN and CDR2 is SYDVKM in the germline V gene. Trimming left V 7 bases short and J 3 bases short, with 15 bases between. The CDR3 sequence is 15 residues long. This CDR3 reads CASTPGSWDTGELFF. In DNA form, the CDR3 reads TGTGCCAGCACCCCAGGGAGTTGGGACACCGGGGAGCTGTTTTTT.

This clonotype has only a few counts. This chain uses TRBV10-3 with TRBJ2-6, with a weak D call TRBD2 (6 bases). Germline-derived CDR1 and CDR2 are ENHRY and SYGVKD. The germline V and J ends were trimmed by 0 bases and 2 bases, with 8 bases remaining between them. The CDR3 has 16 amino acids. The CDR3 DNA sequence: TGTGCCATCAGTGAGTCGGAGGGAACTGGGGCCAACGTCCTGACTTTC. Residues: CAISESEGTGANVLTF.

The rearrangement joins TRBV27 to TRBJ1-3; the D gene is possibly TRBD1 (5 bases). Germline CDR1 and CDR2: MNHEY and SMNVEV (reference sequence). V was pared by 6 bases and J by 0 bases, with 12 bases between. The CDR3 totals 15 residues. This CDR3 is CASSPRQGSGNTIYF. CDR3 sequence (DNA): TGTGCCAGCAGCCCTAGGCAGGGCTCTGGAAACACCATATATTTT.

This clonotype turned up a few times. The rearrangement joins TRBV6-6 to TRBJ2-7; 10 positions match TRBD1. This CDR3 spans 12 amino acids. V gave up 7 bases and J gave up 10 bases; unmatched junction bases: 7. CDR1 and CDR2 from the germline V gene are MNHNY and SVGAGI (reference sequence). The CDR3, as DNA: TGTGCCAGCACACAAGGGACAGGGGAACAGTACTTC. Protein sequence: CASTQGTGEQYF.

Ten or more counts support this clonotype. V usage is TRBV7-9 and J usage is TRBJ2-7; TRBD2 agrees at 7 bases. CDR3 length equals 17 residues. J gave up 0 bases and V 5 bases, and 13 bases lay outside the gene matches. CDR1 is SEHNR and CDR2 is FQNEAQ in the germline V gene (reference sequence). The CDR3 DNA reads TGTGCCAGCAGCCCGAAGATGTCGCTAGCGGACTCCTACGAGCAGTACTTC. It specifies CASSPKMSLADSYEQYF.

Only a few counts were recorded for this clonotype. The V call is TRBV28, the J call TRBJ1-2; D may be TRBD1 (5 bases). V lost 2 bases and J lost 6, with 22 bases in between. Germline CDR1 reads MDHEN; CDR2 reads SYDVKM. The CDR3 is 17 residues long. CDR3 bases: TGTGCCAGCAGTTTAACCTTCCGGGACGGGGTGAAGAATGGCTACACCTTC. Protein sequence: CASSLTFRDGVKNGYTF.

This clonotype was detected ten times or more. The CDR3 spells CASTPTGGGTEAFF. The CDR3 DNA follows: TGTGCCAGCACCCCTACAGGGGGCGGCACTGAAGCTTTCTTT. The chain links TRBV7-9 to TRBJ1-1; 9 bases fit TRBD1. This CDR3 region has 14 residues. The V gene end was trimmed by 7 bases and the J gene end by 4 bases; junction bases not matched to a gene: 7. Germline V gene lookup returns CDR1 SEHNR and CDR2 FQNEAQ (reference sequence).

This clonotype was seen a few times. This CDR3 reads CASSYWDAREDEQFF. The CDR3 DNA follows: TGTGCCAGCAGTTACTGGGACGCCAGGGAGGATGAGCAGTTCTTC. The chain joins TRBV6-2 or TRBV6-3 to TRBJ2-1; D is possibly TRBD2 (6 bases). V was trimmed by 1 base and J by 8 bases, leaving 15 bases between them. Germline CDR1 reads MNHEY; CDR2 reads SVGEGT. The CDR3 runs to 15 residues.

This clonotype was picked up many times. The chain has TRBV10-3 and TRBJ1-1, with TRBD1 identical over 7 bases. The CDR3 has 18 residues. The ends lost 10 bases at V and 4 bases at J; junction bases unmatched: 24. CDR1 is ENHRY and CDR2 is SYGVKD in the germline V gene. The CDR3 is CATLTGQRYFIRGTEAFF. In DNA, the CDR3 is TGTGCCACCCTGACGGGACAGCGCTATTTTATTCGGGGCACTGAAGCTTTCTTT.

This clonotype was recorded at least ten times. J is TRBJ2-1 and V is TRBV7-9, with a weak D call TRBD2 (5 bases). Between the trimmed V and J ends, which lost 6 bases and 10 bases, there was a span of 10 bases. The CDR3 length is 11 residues. Germline CDR1 SEHNR, CDR2 FQNEAQ (reference sequence). CDR3 in DNA: TGTGCCAGCAGTTGGTCGGGAGAGCAGTTCTTC. This translates into CASSWSGEQFF.

This clonotype was counted many times. This chain uses TRBV6-5 with TRBJ2-7, with 7 bases aligning to TRBD1. After removal of 5 bases from V and 5 bases from J, the junction contained 9 bases not matched to a gene. This CDR3 spans 14 amino acids. CDR1 MNHEY and CDR2 SVGAGI come from the germline V gene. CDR3: CASSTLTGRDEQYF. CDR3 nucleotide sequence: TGTGCCAGCAGTACTTTGACAGGGCGGGACGAGCAGTACTTC.

The chain links TRBV7-2 to TRBJ2-1, with a tentative D call TRBD2 (5 bases). V shed 2 bases and J shed 0 bases, with 11 bases lying between them. Looked up from germline, CDR1 is SGHTA and CDR2 is FQGNSA. The CDR3 covers 16 residues. CDR3 in DNA: TGTGCCAGCAGCTTATTCCTCGGGAACTCCTACAATGAGCAGTTCTTC. It yields the protein CASSLFLGNSYNEQFF.

This clonotype was seen ten or more times. J is TRBJ1-5 and V is TRBV4-1; maybe TRBD1 (6 bases). Germline lookup yields CDR1 MGHRA and CDR2 YSYEKL. V shed 1 base and J shed 7 bases, with 17 bases lying between them. CDR3 length equals 16 residues. CDR3 sequence reads: CASSQGQGFTGQPQHF. CDR3 nucleotide sequence: TGCGCCAGCAGCCAAGGGCAGGGGTTTACGGGCCAGCCCCAGCATTTT.

With respect to this clonotype: The conserved final phenylalanine or tryptophan is absent from the CDR3, which likely points to a read error. The limits of the CDR3 on the DNA are not certain, so only TCRdb's listed CDR3 is given. The chain uses TRBV7-9 and TRBJ1-2. The CDR3 is 14 amino acids in total, end residues counted. Germline CDR1 and CDR2: SEHNR and FQNEAQ (reference sequence). The CDR3 sequence is CASSLGRVGQSLHL.

The CDR3 region has the DNA TGTGCCAGCAGCTTAGATTCTCTTAGTGGGGCAGTCTACGAGCAGTACTTC. Its protein is CASSLDSLSGAVYEQYF. The V call is TRBV11-2, the J call TRBJ2-7; possible D gene TRBD1, 5 bases. Germline V gives CDR1 SGHAT, CDR2 FQNNGV. V was clipped by 0 bases and J by 3 bases, with 18 bases between them. The CDR3 extends over 17 amino acids.

This clonotype has ten or more counts. The chain employs TRBV28 and TRBJ2-2, with D tentatively TRBD1 or TRBD2 (5 bases each). The CDR3 length is 15 residues. V was cut by 3 bases and J by 1 base, with 9 bases left in between. Germline values: CDR1 MDHEN, CDR2 SYDVKM. Here the CDR3 reads CASSFQGRNTGELFF. The DNA for the CDR3 is TGTGCCAGCAGTTTCCAGGGACGGAACACCGGGGAGCTGTTTTTT.

This clonotype was counted ten times or more. The chain combines TRBV12-3 or TRBV12-4 with TRBJ2-7; D unclear. The CDR3 consists of 11 residues. Trimming pared 6 bases from V and 5 bases from J, leaving 8 bases between. The CDR3 nucleotides read TGTGCCAGCAGCCCTCTCAACGAGCAGTACTTC. Translated: CASSPLNEQYF.

This clonotype has ten or more counts. This chain connects TRBV7-8 to TRBJ2-1; the D gene is possibly TRBD1 (5 bases). Germline CDR1 reads SGHVS; CDR2 reads FQNEAQ. The CDR3 sequence is 16 residues long. Trimming removed 1 base at V and 4 bases at J, with 14 bases between. CDR3 in amino acids: CASSLEARVAYNEQFF. CDR3 nucleotide sequence: TGTGCCAGCAGCTTAGAGGCCAGGGTTGCGTACAATGAGCAGTTCTTC.

The V call is TRBV7-9, the J call TRBJ2-3; the D gene is possibly TRBD2 (5 bases). Trimming cost V 5 bases and J 5 bases, with 20 bases left between them. The germline V gene has CDR1 SEHNR and CDR2 FQNEAQ (reference sequence). The CDR3 consists of 16 residues. CDR3 region: CASSPGAEQAGDTQYF. The CDR3 nucleotides are TGTGCCAGCAGCCCAGGAGCGGAGCAGGCGGGAGATACGCAGTATTTT.

The count of this clonotype is one. The J gene is TRBJ2-1, the V gene TRBV6-2 or TRBV6-3, with 8 bases lining up with TRBD1. CDR1 and CDR2 from the germline V gene are MNHEY and SVGEGT. Trimming at V came to 0 bases and at J to 8 bases, leaving 9 bases not matched to a gene. The CDR3 sequence is 16 residues long. The CDR3: CASSYSRQGMWDEQFF. The DNA of the CDR3 is TGTGCCAGCAGTTACTCCCGACAGGGGATGTGGGATGAGCAGTTCTTC.

This clonotype was found many times. This rearrangement joins TRBV13 to TRBJ1-6, with a possible D match to TRBD1 (5 bases). This CDR3 spans 15 amino acids. Germline loops: CDR1 PRHDT, CDR2 FYEKMQ (reference sequence). V shed 3 bases and J shed 7 bases, with 13 bases lying between them. In nucleotides, the CDR3 is TGTGCCAGCAGCTTTTTCGGCAGGGAGAATTCACCCCTCCACTTT. Translating gives CASSFFGRENSPLHF. Variable domain in full (rest from reference TRBV13 and TRBJ1-6): AAGVIQSPRHLIKEKRETATLKCYPIPRHDTVYWYQQGPGQDPQFLISFYEKMQSDKGSIPDRFSAQQFSDYHSELNMSSLELGDSALYFCASSFFGRENSPLHFGNGTRLTVT.

This clonotype has a count of ten or more. J is TRBJ2-2 and V is TRBV10-3, with D possibly TRBD2 on 7 matching bases. The CDR3 length is 16 residues. Trimming took off 6 bases at V and 4 bases at J, with 18 bases between the two ends. CDR1 ENHRY and CDR2 SYGVKD come from the germline V gene. CDR3 sequence (DNA): TGTGCCATCAGAGATGGGGGGGCGCCTCTCACCGGGGAGCTGTTTTTT. Protein product: CAIRDGGAPLTGELFF.